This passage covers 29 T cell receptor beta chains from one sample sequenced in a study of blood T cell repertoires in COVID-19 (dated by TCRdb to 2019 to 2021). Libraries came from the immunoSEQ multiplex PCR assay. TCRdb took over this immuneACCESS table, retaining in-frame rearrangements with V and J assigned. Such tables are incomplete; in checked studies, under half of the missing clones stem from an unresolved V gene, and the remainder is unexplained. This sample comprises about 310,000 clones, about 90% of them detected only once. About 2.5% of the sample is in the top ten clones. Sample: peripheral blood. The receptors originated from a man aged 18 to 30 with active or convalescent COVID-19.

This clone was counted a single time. The CDR3 DNA follows: TGTGCCAGCAGCGTGACAGGGGGACTTTCAGATACGCAGTATTTT. Protein product: CASSVTGGLSDTQYF. The chain carries TRBV14 and TRBJ2-3; TRBD1 matches at 9 bases. The CDR3 is made up of 15 amino acids. J was trimmed by 4 bases and V by 5 bases; bases with no gene match: 7. Germline CDR1 SGHDN, CDR2 FVKESK.

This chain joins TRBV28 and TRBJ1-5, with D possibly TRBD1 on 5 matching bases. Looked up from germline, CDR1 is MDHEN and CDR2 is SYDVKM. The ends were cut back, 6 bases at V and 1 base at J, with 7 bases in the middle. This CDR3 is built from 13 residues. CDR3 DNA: TGTGCCAGCAGCAGGGTCAGCAATCAGCCCCAGCATTTT. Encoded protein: CASSRVSNQPQHF.

The CDR3 DNA reads as TGCGCCAGCAGCACCTCACAGGGTTCGAACACCGGGGAGCTGTTTTTT. This gives the protein CASSTSQGSNTGELFF. The chain carries TRBV5-1 and TRBJ2-2; weak D call: TRBD1 (6 bases). Germline CDR1 is SGHRS and CDR2 is YFSETQ. The CDR3 extends over 16 amino acids. With 4 bases removed from V and 0 bases from J, the gap between germline ends came to 13 bases.

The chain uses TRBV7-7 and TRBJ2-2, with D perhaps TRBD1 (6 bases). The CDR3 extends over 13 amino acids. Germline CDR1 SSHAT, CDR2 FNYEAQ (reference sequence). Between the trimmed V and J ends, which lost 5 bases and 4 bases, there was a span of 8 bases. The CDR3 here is CASSQTGTGELFF. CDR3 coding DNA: TGTGCCAGCAGCCAGACAGGCACCGGGGAGCTGTTTTTT.

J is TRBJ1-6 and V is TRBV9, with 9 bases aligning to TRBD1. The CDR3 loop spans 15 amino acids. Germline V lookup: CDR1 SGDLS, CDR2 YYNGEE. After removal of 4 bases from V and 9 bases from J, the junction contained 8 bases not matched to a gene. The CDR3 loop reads CASSFTGGSRSPLHF. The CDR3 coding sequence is TGTGCCAGCAGCTTCACAGGGGGCTCTCGTTCACCCCTCCACTTT.

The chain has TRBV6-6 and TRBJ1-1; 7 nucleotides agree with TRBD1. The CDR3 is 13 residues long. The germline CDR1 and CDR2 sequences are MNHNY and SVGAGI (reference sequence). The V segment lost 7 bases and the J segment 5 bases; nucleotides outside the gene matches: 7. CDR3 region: CASITTGRTEAFF. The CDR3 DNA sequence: TGTGCCAGCATCACGACAGGGCGTACTGAAGCTTTCTTT.

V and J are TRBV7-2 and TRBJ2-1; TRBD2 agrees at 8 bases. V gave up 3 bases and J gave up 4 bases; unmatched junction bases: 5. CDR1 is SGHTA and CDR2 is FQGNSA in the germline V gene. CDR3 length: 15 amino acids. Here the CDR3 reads CASSFSGSPYNEQFF. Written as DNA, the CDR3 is TGTGCCAGCAGCTTCAGCGGGAGCCCATACAATGAGCAGTTCTTC.

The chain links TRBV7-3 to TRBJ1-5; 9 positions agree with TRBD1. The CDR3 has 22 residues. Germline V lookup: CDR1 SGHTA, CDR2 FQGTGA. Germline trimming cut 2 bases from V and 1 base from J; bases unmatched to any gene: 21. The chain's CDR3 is CASSLGMNPGQGVVKSNQPQHF. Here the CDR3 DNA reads TGTGCCAGCAGCTTAGGGATGAATCCGGGACAGGGTGTTGTTAAGAGCAATCAGCCCCAGCATTTT. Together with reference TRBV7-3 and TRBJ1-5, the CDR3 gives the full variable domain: GAGVSQTPSNKVTEKGKYVELRCDPISGHTALYWYRQSLGQGPEFLIYFQGTGAADDSGLPNDRFFAVRPEGSVSTLKIQRTERGDSAVYLCASSLGMNPGQGVVKSNQPQHFGDGTRLSIL.

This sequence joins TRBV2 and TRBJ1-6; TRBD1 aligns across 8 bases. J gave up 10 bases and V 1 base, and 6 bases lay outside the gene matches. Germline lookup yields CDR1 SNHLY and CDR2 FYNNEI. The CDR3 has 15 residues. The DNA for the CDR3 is TGTGCCAGCAGTGAAGTAGGACAGGGCGGATCACCCCTCCACTTT. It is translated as CASSEVGQGGSPLHF.

The CDR3 is CASSQTRPSEAFF. The CDR3 bases are TGTGCCAGCAGCCAAACACGCCCGTCTGAAGCTTTCTTT. The gene calls are TRBV14 and TRBJ1-1; D gene ambiguous. V lost 2 bases and J lost 6, with 10 bases in between. This CDR3 has 13 amino acids. Germline CDR1 SGHDN, CDR2 FVKESK.

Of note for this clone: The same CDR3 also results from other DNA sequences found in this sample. CDR3 sequence reads: CASSQANEQFF. The CDR3 region has the DNA TGCGCCAGCAGCCAAGCGAATGAGCAGTTCTTC. V gene TRBV4-1 combines with J gene TRBJ2-1; no clear D gene. Germline lookup yields CDR1 MGHRA and CDR2 YSYEKL. Trimming stripped 1 base from V and 7 bases from J, with 2 bases between. This CDR3 is 11 amino acids long.

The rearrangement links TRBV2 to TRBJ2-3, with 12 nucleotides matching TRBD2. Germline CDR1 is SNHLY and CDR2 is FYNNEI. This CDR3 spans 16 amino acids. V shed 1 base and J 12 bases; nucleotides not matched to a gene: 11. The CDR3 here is CASSEGTGGTSGFQYF. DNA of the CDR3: TGTGCCAGCAGTGAAGGGACAGGGGGGACTAGCGGGTTCCAGTATTTT.

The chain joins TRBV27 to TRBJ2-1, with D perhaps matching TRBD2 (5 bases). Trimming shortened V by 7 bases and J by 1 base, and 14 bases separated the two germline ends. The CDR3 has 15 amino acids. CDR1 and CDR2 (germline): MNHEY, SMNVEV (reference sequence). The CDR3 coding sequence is TGTGCCAGCAACCCAAGGAGGAGTTCCTACAATGAGCAGTTCTTC. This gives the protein CASNPRRSSYNEQFF.

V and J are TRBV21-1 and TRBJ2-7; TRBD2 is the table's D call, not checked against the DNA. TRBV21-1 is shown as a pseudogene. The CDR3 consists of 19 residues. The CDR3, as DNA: TGTGCCAGCAGCAAGGGGATAGCGGGGCGTACCGTTGATACCTACGAGCAGTACTTC. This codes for CASSKGIAGRTVDTYEQYF.

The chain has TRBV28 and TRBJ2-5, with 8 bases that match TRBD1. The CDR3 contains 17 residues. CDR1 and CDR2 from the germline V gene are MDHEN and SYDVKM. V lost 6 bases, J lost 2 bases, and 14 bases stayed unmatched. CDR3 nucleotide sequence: TGTGCCAGCAGCCTTTACCAGGGGGCGGGGAGGCAAGAGACCCAGTACTTC. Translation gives CASSLYQGAGRQETQYF.

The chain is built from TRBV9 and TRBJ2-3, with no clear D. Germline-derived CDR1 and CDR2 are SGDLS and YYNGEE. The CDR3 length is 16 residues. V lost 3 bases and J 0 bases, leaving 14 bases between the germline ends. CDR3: CASSATPGSSTDTQYF. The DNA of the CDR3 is TGTGCCAGCAGCGCAACTCCAGGTTCTAGCACAGATACGCAGTATTTT.

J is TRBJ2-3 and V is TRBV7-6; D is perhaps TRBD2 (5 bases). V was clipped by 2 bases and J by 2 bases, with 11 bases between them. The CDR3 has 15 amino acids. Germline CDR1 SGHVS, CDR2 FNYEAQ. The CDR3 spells CASSLQAGLTDTQYF. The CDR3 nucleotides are TGTGCCAGCAGCTTACAGGCAGGACTCACAGATACGCAGTATTTT.

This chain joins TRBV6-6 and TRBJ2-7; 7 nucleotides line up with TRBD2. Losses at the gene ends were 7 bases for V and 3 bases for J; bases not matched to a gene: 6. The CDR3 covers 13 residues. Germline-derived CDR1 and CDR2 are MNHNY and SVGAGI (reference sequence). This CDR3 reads CASTRGTNYEQYF. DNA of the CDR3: TGTGCCAGCACCCGGGGGACTAACTACGAGCAGTACTTC.

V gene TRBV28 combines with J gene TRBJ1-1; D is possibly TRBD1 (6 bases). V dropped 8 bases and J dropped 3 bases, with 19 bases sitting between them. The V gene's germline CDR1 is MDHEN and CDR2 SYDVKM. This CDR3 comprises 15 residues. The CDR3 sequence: CASLQPWGRDTEAFF. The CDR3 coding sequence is TGTGCCAGCCTTCAGCCCTGGGGGCGCGACACTGAAGCTTTCTTT.

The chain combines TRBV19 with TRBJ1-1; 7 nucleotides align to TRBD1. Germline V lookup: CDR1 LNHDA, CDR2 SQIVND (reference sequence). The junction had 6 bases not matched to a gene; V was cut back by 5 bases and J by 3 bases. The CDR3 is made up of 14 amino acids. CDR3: CASSVGTVYTEAFF. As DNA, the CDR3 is TGTGCCAGTAGTGTCGGGACAGTTTACACTGAAGCTTTCTTT.

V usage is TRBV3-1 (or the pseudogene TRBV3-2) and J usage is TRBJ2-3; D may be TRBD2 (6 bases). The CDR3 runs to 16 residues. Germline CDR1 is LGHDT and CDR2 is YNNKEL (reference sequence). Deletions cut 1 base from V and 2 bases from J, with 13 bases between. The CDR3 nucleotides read TGTGCCAGCAGCCAAGGTGGGGACTCACTCACAGATACGCAGTATTTT. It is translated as CASSQGGDSLTDTQYF.

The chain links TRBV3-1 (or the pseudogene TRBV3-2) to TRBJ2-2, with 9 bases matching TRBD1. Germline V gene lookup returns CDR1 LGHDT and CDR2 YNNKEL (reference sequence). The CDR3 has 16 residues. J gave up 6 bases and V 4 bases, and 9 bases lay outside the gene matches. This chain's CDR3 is CASSLKTDRGPGELFF. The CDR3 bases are TGTGCCAGCAGCCTTAAAACGGACAGGGGTCCCGGGGAGCTGTTTTTT.

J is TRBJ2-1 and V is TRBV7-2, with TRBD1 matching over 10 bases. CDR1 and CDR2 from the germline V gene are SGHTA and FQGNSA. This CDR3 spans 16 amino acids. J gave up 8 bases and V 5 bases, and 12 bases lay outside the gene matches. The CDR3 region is CASSLSRDRGLDEQFF. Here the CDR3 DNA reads TGTGCCAGCAGCCTGAGCCGGGACAGGGGTTTGGATGAGCAGTTCTTC.

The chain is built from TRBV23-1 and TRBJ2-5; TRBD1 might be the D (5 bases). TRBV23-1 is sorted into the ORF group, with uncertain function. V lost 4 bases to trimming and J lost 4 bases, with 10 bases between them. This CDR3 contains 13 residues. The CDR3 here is CASSRGVAETQYF. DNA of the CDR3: TGCGCCAGCAGTCGGGGCGTGGCAGAGACCCAGTACTTC.

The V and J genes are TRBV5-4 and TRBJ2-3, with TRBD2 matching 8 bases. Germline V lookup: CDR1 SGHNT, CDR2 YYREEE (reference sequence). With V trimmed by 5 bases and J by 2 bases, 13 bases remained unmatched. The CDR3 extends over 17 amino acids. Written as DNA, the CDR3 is TGTGCCAGCAGGCATGGGGGGGCGGGAGGAACCACAGATACGCAGTATTTT. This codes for CASRHGGAGGTTDTQYF. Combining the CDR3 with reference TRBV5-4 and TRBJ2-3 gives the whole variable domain ETGVTQSPTHLIKTRGQQVTLRCSSQSGHNTVSWYQQALGQGPQFIFQYYREEENGRGNFPPRFSGLQFPNYSSELNVNALELDDSALYLCASRHGGAGGTTDTQYFGPGTRLTVL.

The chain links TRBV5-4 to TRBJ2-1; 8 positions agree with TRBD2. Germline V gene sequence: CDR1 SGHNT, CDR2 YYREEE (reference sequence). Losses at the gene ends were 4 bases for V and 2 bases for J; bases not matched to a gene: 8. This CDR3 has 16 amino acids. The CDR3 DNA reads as TGTGCCAGCAGCGGACCGGGACTAGAACCCTACAATGAGCAGTTCTTC. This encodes CASSGPGLEPYNEQFF.

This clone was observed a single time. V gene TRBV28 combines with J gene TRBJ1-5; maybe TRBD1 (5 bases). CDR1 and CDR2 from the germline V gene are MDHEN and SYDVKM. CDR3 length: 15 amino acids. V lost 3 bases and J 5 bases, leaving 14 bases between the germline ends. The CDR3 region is CASSFPSQGYQPQHF. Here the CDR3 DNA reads TGTGCCAGCAGTTTCCCCTCCCAGGGTTATCAGCCCCAGCATTTT.

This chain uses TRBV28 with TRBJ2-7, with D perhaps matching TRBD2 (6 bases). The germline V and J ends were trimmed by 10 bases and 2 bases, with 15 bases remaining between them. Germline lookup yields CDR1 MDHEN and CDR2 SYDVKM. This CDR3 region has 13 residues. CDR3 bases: TGTGCCACCCGAGTACGGACTACCTACGAGCAGTACTTC. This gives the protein CATRVRTTYEQYF.

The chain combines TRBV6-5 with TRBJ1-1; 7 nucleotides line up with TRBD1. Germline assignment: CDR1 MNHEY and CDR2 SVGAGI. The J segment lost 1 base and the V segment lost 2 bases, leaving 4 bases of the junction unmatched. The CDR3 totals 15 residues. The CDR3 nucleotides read TGTGCCAGCAGTTACGAGGGGGCGTGGAACACTGAAGCTTTCTTT. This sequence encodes CASSYEGAWNTEAFF.